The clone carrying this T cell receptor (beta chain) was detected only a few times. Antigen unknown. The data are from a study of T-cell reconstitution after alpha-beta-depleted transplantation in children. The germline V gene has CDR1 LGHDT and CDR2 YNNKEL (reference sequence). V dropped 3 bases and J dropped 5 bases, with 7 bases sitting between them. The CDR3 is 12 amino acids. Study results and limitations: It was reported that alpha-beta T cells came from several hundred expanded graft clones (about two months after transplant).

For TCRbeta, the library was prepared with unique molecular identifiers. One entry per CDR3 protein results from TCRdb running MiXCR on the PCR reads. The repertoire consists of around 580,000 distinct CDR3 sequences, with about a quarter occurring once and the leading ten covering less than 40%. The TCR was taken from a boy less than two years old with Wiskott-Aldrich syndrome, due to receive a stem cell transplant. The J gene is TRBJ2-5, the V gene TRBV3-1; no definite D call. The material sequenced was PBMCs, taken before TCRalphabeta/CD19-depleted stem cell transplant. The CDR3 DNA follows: TGTGCCAGCAGCCATGTCGGGGAGACCCAGTACTTC. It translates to CASSHVGETQYF.